The next 16 T cell receptor beta chains were all read from a single sample in a study of spatial heterogeneity in lung cancer. TCRdb used MiXCR to reprocess the 5' RACE reads, holding one entry per CDR3 protein. The sample carries 9,000 to 10,000 distinct CDR3 sequences, about 25% recorded once. Indicated time point: blood at routine non-recurrence follow-up after resection. Specimen: PBMCs, collected at follow-up. The receptors come from a female donor with early-stage non-small cell lung cancer.

This clonotype was recorded a few times. The V gene is TRBV29-1, the J gene TRBJ2-2; tentatively, D is TRBD2 (5 bases). This CDR3 comprises 14 residues. The V and J ends lost 5 bases and 4 bases respectively, with 14 bases between them. Germline V gene lookup returns CDR1 SQVTM and CDR2 ANQGSEA. The CDR3 here is CSVQFEGTTGELFF. In DNA, the CDR3 is TGCAGCGTTCAGTTCGAGGGTACCACCGGGGAGCTGTTTTTT.

The CDR3 sequence: CSASQGSGYTF. For the CDR3, the DNA is TGCAGTGCTAGCCAGGGTAGTGGCTACACCTTC. The chain carries TRBV20-1 and TRBJ1-2, with D perhaps TRBD1 (5 bases). Trimming removed 3 bases from V and 7 bases from J, with 9 bases in between. The germline CDR1 and CDR2 sequences are DFQATT and SNEGSKA (reference sequence). The CDR3 covers 11 residues.

The rearrangement joins TRBV12-3 or TRBV12-4 to TRBJ2-3, with D maybe TRBD2 (5 bases). CDR3 length: 13 amino acids. The ends were cut back, 10 bases at V and 2 bases at J, with 13 bases in the middle. The CDR3 region has the DNA TGTGCCACAAACCACGGGGTCACAGATACGCAGTATTTT. It translates to CATNHGVTDTQYF.

This clonotype turned up a few times. The J gene is TRBJ2-1, the V gene TRBV28, with 10 bases identical to TRBD2. The germline V gene encodes CDR1 MDHEN and CDR2 SYDVKM. The CDR3 sequence is 11 residues long. J lost 8 bases, V lost 10 bases, and 2 bases had no gene match. Here the CDR3 reads CAILAGDEQFF. The CDR3, as DNA: TGTGCCATCCTAGCGGGAGATGAGCAGTTCTTC.

This clonotype was found a few times. The chain links TRBV27 to TRBJ2-7; D gene uncertain. This CDR3 is 13 amino acids long. Between the trimmed V and J ends, which lost 4 bases and 3 bases, there was a span of 10 bases. From germline, CDR1 is MNHEY and CDR2 SMNVEV (reference sequence). Here the CDR3 reads CASSSPPIYEQYF. The CDR3 coding sequence is TGTGCCAGCAGTTCCCCTCCTATCTACGAGCAGTACTTC.

J is TRBJ2-2 and V is TRBV7-3; perhaps TRBD2 as D (5 bases). The germline V gene encodes CDR1 SGHTA and CDR2 FQGTGA. CDR3 length: 15 amino acids. Trimming removed 1 base at V and 1 base at J, with 7 bases between. The CDR3 loop is CASSLNGGNTGELFF. CDR3 in DNA: TGTGCCAGCAGCTTAAATGGAGGGAACACCGGGGAGCTGTTTTTT.

The chain carries TRBV7-2 and TRBJ2-1, with TRBD2 as a possible D gene (6 bases). The CDR3 covers 16 residues. Germline V lookup: CDR1 SGHTA, CDR2 FQGNSA. V was clipped by 1 base and J by 1 base, with 11 bases between them. The CDR3 is CASSLGGVRSYNEQFF. The CDR3 DNA sequence: TGTGCCAGCAGCTTAGGCGGGGTTCGGTCCTACAATGAGCAGTTCTTC.

CDR3 DNA sequence: TGTGCCAGCAGCTTTGTTGGCGTCTCCTACAATGAGCAGTTCTTC. It yields the protein CASSFVGVSYNEQFF. The chain has TRBV5-8 and TRBJ2-1, with D unclear. The CDR3 length is 15 residues. Germline V CDR1 and CDR2: SGHTS, YDEGEE. Trimming removed 2 bases at V and 0 bases at J, with 9 bases between.

This clonotype qualifies as medium-sized. The V and J genes are TRBV4-3 and TRBJ2-7; TRBD2 matches 7 bases. This CDR3 has 17 residues. The V gene end was trimmed by 0 bases and the J gene end by 2 bases; junction bases not matched to a gene: 10. Germline values: CDR1 LGHNA, CDR2 YSLEER. In nucleotides, the CDR3 is TGCGCCAGCAGCCAAGAGGCGGGAGTCCATAACCCCTACGAGCAGTACTTC. This sequence encodes CASSQEAGVHNPYEQYF.

The rearrangement joins TRBV28 to TRBJ1-2; tentatively, D is TRBD1 (5 bases). The V end lost 3 bases, the J end lost 6 bases, and 14 bases lay between the germline ends. CDR3 size: 14 residues. Germline CDR1 reads MDHEN; CDR2 reads SYDVKM. The CDR3: CASSFGGTSDGYTF. CDR3 in DNA: TGTGCCAGCAGTTTCGGAGGGACGTCGGATGGCTACACCTTC.

This clonotype turned up a few times. V usage is TRBV6-5 and J usage is TRBJ1-1; maybe TRBD1 (6 bases). Trimming cost V 4 bases and J 0 bases, with 15 bases left between them. Germline values: CDR1 MNHEY, CDR2 SVGAGI. The CDR3 has 16 amino acids. The CDR3 DNA is TGTGCCAGCAGTTCCGGACAGCCCCGTATGAACACTGAAGCTTTCTTT. It encodes CASSSGQPRMNTEAFF.

By proportion, this clonotype is medium-sized. The chain links TRBV5-6 to TRBJ2-7; D remains ambiguous. Germline values: CDR1 SGHDT, CDR2 YYEEEE. This CDR3 spans 13 amino acids. V lost 2 bases to trimming and J lost 3 bases, with 9 bases between them. CDR3: CASSFSSGYEQYF. The CDR3 nucleotides are TGTGCCAGCAGCTTTTCGTCTGGCTACGAGCAGTACTTC. The full variable domain, its missing parts supplied by reference TRBV5-6 and TRBJ2-7, is DAGVTQSPTHLIKTRGQQVTLRCSPKSGHDTVSWYQQALGQGPQFIFQYYEEEERQRGNFPDRFSGHQFPNYSSELNVNALLLGDSALYLCASSFSSGYEQYFGPGTRLTVT.

The rearrangement joins TRBV20-1 to TRBJ2-2; 9 bases match TRBD2. V lost 3 bases, J lost 5 bases, and 10 bases stayed unmatched. The CDR3 has 16 residues. Germline V CDR1 and CDR2: DFQATT, SNEGSKA (reference sequence). CDR3 nucleotide sequence: TGCAGTGCTAGTAAGGTAGCGGGAGCGCGAACCGGGGAGCTGTTTTTT. This translates into CSASKVAGARTGELFF.

This clonotype was detected a few times. This sequence joins TRBV2 and TRBJ1-4; D gene ambiguous. V lost 8 bases to trimming and J lost 7 bases, with 8 bases between them. Germline-derived CDR1 and CDR2 are SNHLY and FYNNEI. The CDR3 extends over 11 amino acids. CDR3 amino acids: CASAEVEKLFF. In DNA, the CDR3 is TGTGCCAGCGCGGAGGTTGAAAAACTGTTTTTT.

This clonotype occurred a few times. This chain uses TRBV27 with TRBJ2-1, with TRBD1 as a possible D gene (5 bases). The V and J ends lost 5 bases and 0 bases respectively, with 8 bases between them. CDR1 and CDR2 from the germline V gene are MNHEY and SMNVEV (reference sequence). This CDR3 contains 14 residues. The CDR3: CASSKQDSYNEQFF. The CDR3 region has the DNA TGTGCCAGCAGTAAACAGGACTCCTACAATGAGCAGTTCTTC.

The rearrangement joins TRBV19 to TRBJ2-7; 9 bases are a match to TRBD1. The CDR3 has 15 residues. V dropped 2 bases and J dropped 5; count of bases not matched to a gene: 7. Germline values: CDR1 LNHDA, CDR2 SQIVND (reference sequence). The CDR3 is CASSIRGTGRNEQYF. The DNA of the CDR3 is TGTGCCAGTAGTATAAGGGGGACAGGGCGGAACGAGCAGTACTTC.